This T cell receptor (beta chain) was obtained from a study of cytomegalovirus exposure and HLA in healthy donors. Study results and caveats: Many donors shared some public TCRs, even though most TCR sequences were rare. A few V segments could not be told apart, such as TRBV6-2 and TRBV6-3, and were left out. Researchers reported in a later analysis that common viral pathogens appeared linked to several top clusters.

The ends lost 4 bases at V and 8 bases at J; junction bases unmatched: 10. This CDR3 is built from 13 residues. Germline lookup yields CDR1 GTSNPN and CDR2 SVGIG (reference sequence). This clone is a singleton in its sample. Its antigen is undetermined. Vbeta (60) and Jbeta (13) primers were used in the PCR. As handled by the study authors: There were 80 million to 95 million unique TCR beta chains by a later count, and 8.5 million to 14 million of them were shared. TCRdb's table, derived via immunoSEQ multiplex PCR, lists solely in-frame clones and lacks some. Clonal size and the V and J genes are those of that table, whereas D and trimming came from the DNA. This sample has about 160,000 clones; roughly 73% occur once, and the top ten carry roughly 1.4%.

This TCR was sampled from a woman in her 30s in good health and CMV-seronegative. The sequenced sample consisted of PBMCs. This chain joins TRBV30 and TRBJ1-2; 7 bases map to TRBD1. CDR3 amino acids: CAWIPLTGEGYTF. The DNA for the CDR3 is TGTGCCTGGATCCCATTAACAGGGGAGGGCTACACCTTC.